Sequencing of this T cell receptor (beta chain) was carried out in a study of blood T cell repertoires in COVID-19. The wider study: Acute and convalescent COVID-19 specimens originated in the United States, Italy and Spain. T cells, B-cell-depleted T cells, or PBMCs provided the cDNA or gDNA that served as material.

Original handling: Amplification with reference gene primers provided the estimates of nucleated cell counts. The method was immunoSEQ multiplex PCR; TCRdb's version includes in-frame clones alone and lacks a portion of them. V, J and clone size reflect that table, while D and trimming were determined from the DNA. The sample carries fewer than 90,000 clones, 75% to 90% recorded once. This TCR was sampled from a human donor in a cohort sampled during active COVID-19. Sequences were obtained from peripheral blood.

CDR3 DNA sequence: TGTGCCAGCAGTCGTGGACTAGCGGGATGGGCAGATACGCAGTATTTT. Amino acid sequence: CASSRGLAGWADTQYF. V and J are TRBV25-1 and TRBJ2-3, with TRBD2 identical over 12 bases. Germline V gene sequence: CDR1 MGHDK, CDR2 SYGVNS. The CDR3 has 16 residues. The ends lost 5 bases at V and 4 bases at J; junction bases unmatched: 7. The full variable domain, completed using reference TRBV25-1 and TRBJ2-3, is EADIYQTPRYLVIGTGKKITLECSQTMGHDKMYWYQQDPGMELHLIHYSYGVNSTEKGDLSSESTVSRIRTEHFPLTLESARPSHTSQYLCASSRGLAGWADTQYFGPGTRLTVL.